This T cell receptor (beta chain) is from a study of chemoradiotherapy in HPV16-positive cancers. General study results and limits: Candidate HPV-specific clones and E7-related TCR motifs grew in tumor during treatment.

Measured with immunoSEQ multiplex PCR; TCRdb has only the in-frame clones, and not every one. There are roughly 4,900 clones in the sample; 90% to 95% occur only once, and 3.1% lies in the top ten. Germline CDR1 and CDR2: MDHEN and SYDVKM. This CDR3 has 18 residues. V shed 3 bases and J 5 bases; nucleotides not matched to a gene: 11. About this clone itself: What it binds is not known.

The TCR originated in a human donor with HPV-associated anogenital cancer. Sequencing was performed on tumor tissue, taken from a patient who underwent chemoradiotherapy. The chain combines TRBV28 with TRBJ1-5; 12 bases are shared with TRBD1. The CDR3 nucleotides read TGTGCCAGCAGTTTCGGGGACAGGGGGCCCCGACCGTATCAGCCCCAGCATTTT. Its translation: CASSFGDRGPRPYQPQHF.